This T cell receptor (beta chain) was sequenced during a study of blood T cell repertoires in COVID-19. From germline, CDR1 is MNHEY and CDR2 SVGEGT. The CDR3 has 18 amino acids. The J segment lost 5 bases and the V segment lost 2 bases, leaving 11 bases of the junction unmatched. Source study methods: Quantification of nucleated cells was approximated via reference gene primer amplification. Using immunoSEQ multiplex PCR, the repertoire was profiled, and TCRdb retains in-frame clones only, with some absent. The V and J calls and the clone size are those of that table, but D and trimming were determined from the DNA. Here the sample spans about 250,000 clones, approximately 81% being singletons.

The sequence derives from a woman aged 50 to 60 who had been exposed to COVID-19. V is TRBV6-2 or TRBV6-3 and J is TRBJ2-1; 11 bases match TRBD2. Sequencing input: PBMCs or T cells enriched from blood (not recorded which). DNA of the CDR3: TGTGCCAGCAGTTACCTTAGGAGTGGGACTAGCGGACACAATGAGCAGTTCTTC. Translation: CASSYLRSGTSGHNEQFF.